The 18 T cell receptor beta chains reported below all come from one sample, sequenced in a study of blood T cell repertoires in COVID-19. Method: immunoSEQ multiplex PCR; TCRdb's copy keeps in-frame clones and lacks some. Of approximately 290,000 clones listed, 80% to 95% are singletons. Sequencing used PBMCs or T cells enriched from blood (not recorded which). Receptors were obtained from a woman aged 30 to 39 who had recovered from COVID-19.

J is TRBJ1-1 and V is TRBV28; 9 nucleotides agree with TRBD1. The ends lost 5 bases at V and 1 base at J; junction bases unmatched: 11. This CDR3 region has 17 residues. Germline V gives CDR1 MDHEN, CDR2 SYDVKM. The chain's CDR3 is CASSRPRDRVENTEAFF. For the CDR3, the DNA is TGTGCCAGCAGTCGCCCCCGGGACAGGGTAGAGAACACTGAAGCTTTCTTT. Based on the CDR3 plus reference TRBV28 and TRBJ1-1, the full variable domain is DVKVTQSSRYLVKRTGEKVFLECVQDMDHENMFWYRQDPGLGLRLIYFSYDVKMKEKGDIPEGYSVSREKKERFSLILESASTNQTSMYLCASSRPRDRVENTEAFFGQGTRLTVV.

The chain recombines TRBV23-1 with TRBJ1-4; possible D gene TRBD1, 6 bases. TRBV23-1 is an open reading frame whose function is uncertain. The CDR3 has 15 amino acids. Trimming left V 10 bases short and J 6 bases short, with 21 bases between. CDR3 sequence reads: CATEFNREGDEKLFF. CDR3 DNA: TGCGCCACCGAATTTAACAGGGAAGGGGATGAAAAACTGTTTTTT.

The chain couples TRBV28 to TRBJ1-2; TRBD1 agrees at 7 bases. This CDR3 contains 14 residues. The junction had 5 bases not matched to a gene; V was cut back by 5 bases and J by 2 bases. Germline CDR1 is MDHEN and CDR2 is SYDVKM. CDR3 sequence: CASSPSQGNYGYTF. The CDR3 coding sequence is TGTGCCAGCAGTCCATCACAGGGGAACTATGGCTACACCTTC.

The chain joins TRBV19 to TRBJ2-1, with 9 bases matching TRBD2. V lost 10 bases, J lost 4 bases, and 8 bases stayed unmatched. The CDR3 length is 14 residues. Germline CDR1 is LNHDA and CDR2 is SQIVND (reference sequence). CDR3 DNA sequence: TGTGCCACAAATAGCGGGAGAGAATACAATGAGCAGTTCTTC. Its translation is CATNSGREYNEQFF.

This clone was found once. V gene TRBV5-4 combines with J gene TRBJ2-7, with no clear D. CDR3 length: 12 residues. Trimming cost V 0 bases and J 7 bases, with 8 bases left between them. Looked up from germline, CDR1 is SGHNT and CDR2 is YYREEE (reference sequence). DNA for the CDR3: TGTGCCAGCAGCTTGGCCTATGGTGAGCAGTACTTC. Its translation is CASSLAYGEQYF.

The chain is built from TRBV29-1 and TRBJ1-5, with a weak D call TRBD1 (6 bases). Per germline, CDR1 SQVTM and CDR2 ANQGSEA. This CDR3 spans 14 amino acids. Trimming took 4 bases from V and 0 from J, leaving 10 bases between them. The CDR3 DNA follows: TGCAGCGTTGCGACAGGAGATAGCAATCAGCCCCAGCATTTT. Its translation: CSVATGDSNQPQHF.

This clone has more than one count but fewer than ten. V is TRBV6-4 and J is TRBJ2-7; a possible D gene is TRBD2 (6 bases). From germline, CDR1 is MRHNA and CDR2 SNTAGT. V gave up 4 bases and J gave up 5 bases, with 18 bases separating them. This CDR3 is 15 amino acids long. The CDR3 region is CASSAAGGSRHEQYF. DNA of the CDR3: TGTGCCAGCAGTGCCGCTGGAGGGAGTAGGCACGAGCAGTACTTC.

The rearrangement uses TRBV6-1 and TRBJ1-3; D call uncertain. V lost 2 bases to trimming and J lost 0 bases, with 14 bases between them. Germline CDR1 reads MNHNS; CDR2 reads SASEGT. CDR3 length: 17 amino acids. The CDR3 coding sequence is TGTGCCAGCAGTGAACTTTCCAGGTCAAGCTCTGGAAACACCATATATTTT. This translates into CASSELSRSSSGNTIYF.

The chain employs TRBV19 and TRBJ2-3; 12 bases match TRBD2. The CDR3 spans 20 residues. CDR1 is LNHDA, CDR2 SQIVND, per germline (reference sequence). V shed 7 bases, J shed 1 base, and the junction held 18 bases outside the gene matches. Written as DNA, the CDR3 is TGTGCCAGTACCCCCGGGGGCAGACTAGCGGGAGTTTCAGGCACAGATACGCAGTATTTT. It specifies CASTPGGRLAGVSGTDTQYF.

The chain recombines TRBV19 with TRBJ2-5; D is unresolved. Trimming pared 5 bases from V and 7 bases from J, leaving 8 bases between. The CDR3 spans 11 residues. Germline V CDR1 and CDR2: LNHDA, SQIVND (reference sequence). In nucleotides, the CDR3 is TGTGCCAGTAGTGAGGAGCGGACCCAGTACTTC. This sequence encodes CASSEERTQYF.

This clone was found a few times. The chain combines TRBV19 with TRBJ2-1, with 9 bases aligning to TRBD2. In germline, CDR1 is LNHDA, CDR2 SQIVND (reference sequence). This CDR3 has 13 residues. V lost 6 bases to trimming and J lost 5 bases; unmatched junction nucleotides: 2. CDR3 sequence: CASRLAGDNEQFF. CDR3 bases: TGTGCCAGTAGACTAGCGGGTGACAATGAGCAGTTCTTC.

The chain is built from TRBV2 and TRBJ2-1; 9 nucleotides agree with TRBD1. Germline CDR1 and CDR2: SNHLY and FYNNEI. The trim removed 3 bases at V and 5 bases at J, leaving 8 bases unmatched. CDR3 length: 16 residues. As DNA, the CDR3 is TGTGCCAGCAGTGATCCGGGACAGGGAGGGAACAATGAGCAGTTCTTC. Translated, it gives CASSDPGQGGNNEQFF.

The CDR3 reads CASSLSGGHPYEQYF. CDR3 nucleotide sequence: TGTGCCAGTAGCCTATCGGGGGGACACCCCTACGAGCAGTACTTC. This chain uses TRBV19 with TRBJ2-7, with D maybe TRBD2 (7 bases). The CDR3 runs 15 residues. Germline lookup yields CDR1 LNHDA and CDR2 SQIVND (reference sequence). The V and J ends lost 6 bases and 2 bases respectively, with 17 bases between them.

J is TRBJ2-5 and V is TRBV3-1 (or the pseudogene TRBV3-2), with 12 bases matching TRBD2. Germline V gene lookup returns CDR1 LGHDT and CDR2 YNNKEL (reference sequence). The trim removed 5 bases at V and 3 bases at J, leaving 7 bases unmatched. The CDR3 has 16 amino acids. The CDR3 protein is CASSTRLAGVEETQYF. As DNA, the CDR3 is TGTGCCAGCAGCACGCGACTAGCGGGAGTTGAAGAGACCCAGTACTTC.

This chain links TRBV7-9 with TRBJ1-3, with unresolved D. This CDR3 contains 15 residues. The V end lost 1 base, the J end lost 1 base, and 8 bases lay between the germline ends. The V gene's germline CDR1 is SEHNR and CDR2 FQNEAQ (reference sequence). CDR3 DNA: TGTGCCAGCAGCTTAGTGGCGGATTCTGGAAACACCATATATTTT. It encodes CASSLVADSGNTIYF.

The chain uses TRBV28 and TRBJ2-1, with 9 bases that match TRBD2. The CDR3 consists of 16 residues. The germline V gene has CDR1 MDHEN and CDR2 SYDVKM. The ends lost 5 bases at V and 6 bases at J; junction bases unmatched: 11. The CDR3 DNA reads TGTGCCAGCAGTCCCCACCTAGCGGGACTTGGCAATGAGCAGTTCTTC. Amino acid sequence: CASSPHLAGLGNEQFF.

J is TRBJ2-7 and V is TRBV5-1; D is perhaps TRBD2 (6 bases). The CDR3 length is 14 residues. The germline V and J ends were trimmed by 0 bases and 2 bases, with 9 bases remaining between them. Germline V CDR1 and CDR2: SGHRS, YFSETQ. The CDR3 here is CASSLAGDPYEQYF. CDR3 coding DNA: TGCGCCAGCAGCTTGGCGGGGGACCCCTACGAGCAGTACTTC.

The J gene is TRBJ2-7, the V gene TRBV7-2; TRBD1 aligns across 7 bases. The CDR3 has 14 residues. With V trimmed by 4 bases and J by 2 bases, 5 bases remained unmatched. Germline loops: CDR1 SGHTA, CDR2 FQGNSA. The CDR3 bases are TGTGCCAGCAGCTCACCTACAGGGGCCTACGAGCAGTACTTC. The encoded protein is CASSSPTGAYEQYF.